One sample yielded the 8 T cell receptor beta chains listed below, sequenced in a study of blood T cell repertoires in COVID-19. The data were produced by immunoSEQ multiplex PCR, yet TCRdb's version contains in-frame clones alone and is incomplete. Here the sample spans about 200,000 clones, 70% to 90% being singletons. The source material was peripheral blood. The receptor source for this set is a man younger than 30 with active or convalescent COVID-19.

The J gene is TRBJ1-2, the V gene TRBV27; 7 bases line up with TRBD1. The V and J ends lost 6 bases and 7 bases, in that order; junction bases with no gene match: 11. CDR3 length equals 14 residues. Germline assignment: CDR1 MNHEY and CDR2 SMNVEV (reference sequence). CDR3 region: CASSPGQYLVGYTF. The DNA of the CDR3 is TGTGCCAGCAGCCCGGGACAGTACTTGGTTGGCTACACCTTC.

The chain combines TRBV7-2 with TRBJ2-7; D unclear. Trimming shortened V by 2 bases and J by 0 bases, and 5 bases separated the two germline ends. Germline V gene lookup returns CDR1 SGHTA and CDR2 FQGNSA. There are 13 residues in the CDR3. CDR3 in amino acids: CASSLHSSYEQYF. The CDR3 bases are TGTGCCAGCAGCTTACACAGCTCCTACGAGCAGTACTTC.

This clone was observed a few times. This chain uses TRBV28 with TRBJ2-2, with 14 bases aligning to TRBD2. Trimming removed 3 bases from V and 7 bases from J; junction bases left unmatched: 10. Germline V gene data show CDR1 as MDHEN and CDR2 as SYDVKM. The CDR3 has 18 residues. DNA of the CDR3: TGTGCCAGCAGTTTTCCAGGGACTAGCGGGAGTCAGATCGGGGAGCTGTTTTTT. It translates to CASSFPGTSGSQIGELFF.

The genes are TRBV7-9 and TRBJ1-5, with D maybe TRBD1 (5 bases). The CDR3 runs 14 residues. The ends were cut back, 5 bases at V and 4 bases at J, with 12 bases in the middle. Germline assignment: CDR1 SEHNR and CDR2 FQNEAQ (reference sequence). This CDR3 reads CASSPDGGNQPQHF. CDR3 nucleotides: TGTGCCAGCAGCCCCGACGGGGGGAATCAGCCCCAGCATTTT. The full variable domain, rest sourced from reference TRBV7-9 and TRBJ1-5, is DTGVSQNPRHKITKRGQNVTFRCDPISEHNRLYWYRQTLGQGPEFLTYFQNEAQLEKSRLLSDRFSAERPKGSFSTLEIQRTEQGDSAMYLCASSPDGGNQPQHFGDGTRLSIL.

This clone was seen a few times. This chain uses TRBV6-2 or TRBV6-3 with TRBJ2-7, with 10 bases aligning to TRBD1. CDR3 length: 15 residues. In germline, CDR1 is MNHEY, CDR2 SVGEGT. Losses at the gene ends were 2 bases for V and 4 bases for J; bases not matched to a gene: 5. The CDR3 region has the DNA TGTGCCAGCAGTTACCGGACAGGGGGAAATTACGAGCAGTACTTC. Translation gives CASSYRTGGNYEQYF.

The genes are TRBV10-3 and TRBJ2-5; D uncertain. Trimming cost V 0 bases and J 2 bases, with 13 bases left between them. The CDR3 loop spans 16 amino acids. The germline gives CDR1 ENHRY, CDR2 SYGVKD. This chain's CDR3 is CAISESAPAPQETQYF. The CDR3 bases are TGTGCCATCAGTGAGTCAGCCCCCGCACCACAAGAGACCCAGTACTTC.

This chain's CDR3 is CASSQRTPGEQFF. DNA of the CDR3: TGTGCCAGCAGCCAGCGGACCCCAGGGGAGCAGTTCTTC. V is TRBV14 and J is TRBJ2-1; possibly TRBD1 for D (5 bases). The V gene's germline CDR1 is SGHDN and CDR2 FVKESK. This CDR3 comprises 13 residues. Trimming cost V 3 bases and J 10 bases, with 13 bases left between them.

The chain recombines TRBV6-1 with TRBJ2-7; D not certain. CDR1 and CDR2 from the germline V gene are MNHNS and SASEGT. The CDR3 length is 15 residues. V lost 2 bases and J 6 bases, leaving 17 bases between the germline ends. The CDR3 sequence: CASSERPSTSSEQYF. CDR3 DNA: TGTGCCAGCAGTGAACGACCTAGTACCTCGAGCGAGCAGTACTTC.